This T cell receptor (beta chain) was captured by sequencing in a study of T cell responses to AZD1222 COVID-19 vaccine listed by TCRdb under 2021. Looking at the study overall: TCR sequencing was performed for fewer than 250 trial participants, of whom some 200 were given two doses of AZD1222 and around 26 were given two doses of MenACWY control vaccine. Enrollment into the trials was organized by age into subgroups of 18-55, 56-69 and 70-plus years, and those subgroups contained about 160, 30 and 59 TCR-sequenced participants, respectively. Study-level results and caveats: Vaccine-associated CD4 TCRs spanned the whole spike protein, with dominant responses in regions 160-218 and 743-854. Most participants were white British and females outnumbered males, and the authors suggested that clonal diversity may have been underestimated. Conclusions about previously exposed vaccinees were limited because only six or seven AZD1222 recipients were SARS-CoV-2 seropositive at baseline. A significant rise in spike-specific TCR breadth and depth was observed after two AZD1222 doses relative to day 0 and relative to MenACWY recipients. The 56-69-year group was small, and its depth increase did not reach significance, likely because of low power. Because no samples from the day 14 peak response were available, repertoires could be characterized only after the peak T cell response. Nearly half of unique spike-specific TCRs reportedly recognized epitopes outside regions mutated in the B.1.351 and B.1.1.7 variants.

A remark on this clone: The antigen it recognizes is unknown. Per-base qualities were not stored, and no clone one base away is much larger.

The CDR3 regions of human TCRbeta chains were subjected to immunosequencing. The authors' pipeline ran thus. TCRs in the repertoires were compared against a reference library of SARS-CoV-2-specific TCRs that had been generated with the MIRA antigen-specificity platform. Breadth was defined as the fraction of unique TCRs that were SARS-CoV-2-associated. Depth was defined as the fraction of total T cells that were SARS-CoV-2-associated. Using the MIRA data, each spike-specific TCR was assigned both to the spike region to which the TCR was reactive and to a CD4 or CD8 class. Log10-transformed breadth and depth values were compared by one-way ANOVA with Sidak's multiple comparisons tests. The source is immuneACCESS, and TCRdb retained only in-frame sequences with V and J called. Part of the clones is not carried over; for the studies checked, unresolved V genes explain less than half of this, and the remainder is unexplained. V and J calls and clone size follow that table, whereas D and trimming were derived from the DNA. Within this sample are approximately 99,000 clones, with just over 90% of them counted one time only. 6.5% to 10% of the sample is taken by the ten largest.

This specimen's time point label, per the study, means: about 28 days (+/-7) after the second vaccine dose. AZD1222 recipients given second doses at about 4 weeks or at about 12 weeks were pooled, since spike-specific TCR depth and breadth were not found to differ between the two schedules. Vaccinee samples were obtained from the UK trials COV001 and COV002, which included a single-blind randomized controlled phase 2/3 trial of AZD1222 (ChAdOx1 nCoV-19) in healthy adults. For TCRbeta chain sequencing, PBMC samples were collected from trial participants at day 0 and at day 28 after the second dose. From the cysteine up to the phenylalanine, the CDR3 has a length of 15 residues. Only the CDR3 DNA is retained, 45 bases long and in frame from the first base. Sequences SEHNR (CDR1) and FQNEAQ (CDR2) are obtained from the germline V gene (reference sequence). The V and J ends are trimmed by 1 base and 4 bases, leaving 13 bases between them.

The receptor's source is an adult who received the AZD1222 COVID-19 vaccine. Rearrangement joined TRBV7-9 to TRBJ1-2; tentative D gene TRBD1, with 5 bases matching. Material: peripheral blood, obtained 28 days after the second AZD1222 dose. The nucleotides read TGTGCCAGCAGCTTAGGAAGTGGTGGGGGCTATGGCTACACCTTC. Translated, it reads CASSLGSGGGYGYTF.